The clone carrying this T cell receptor beta chain came up a few times. Its antigen remains unidentified. Trimming removed 2 bases at V and 5 bases at J, with 12 bases between. CDR3 length: 14 residues. Germline CDR1 reads SGHVS; CDR2 reads FNYEAQ. The data were taken from a study of T-cell reconstitution after alpha-beta-depleted transplantation in children. Points from the study as a whole: After transplant, high TCRbeta diversity at day 60 in some patients arose from surviving recipient T cells and thymic progenitors.

Library preparation (for TCRbeta) was performed with unique molecular identifiers. MiXCR, run by TCRdb on the PCR reads, gives a single entry per CDR3 protein. This sample has a few hundred thousand distinct CDR3 sequences, with 25% to 30% found just once. The source material was PBMCs, sampled before TCRalphabeta/CD19-depleted stem cell transplant. This sequence joins TRBV7-6 and TRBJ1-1; D is unclear. This sequence originates from a boy under three years old with Wiskott-Aldrich syndrome, due to receive a stem cell transplant. CDR3 region: CASSLKAVRTEAFF. CDR3 in DNA: TGTGCCAGCAGCTTAAAAGCTGTGAGGACTGAAGCTTTCTTT.